This T cell receptor beta chain was documented in a study of beta chain features in type 1 diabetes. The entirety of the isolated RNA underwent reverse transcription, so expressed TCRB transcripts were sequenced. Naive, central memory and regulatory T cell samples averaged about 3.57 million immunoSEQ reads each. Generated by immunoSEQ multiplex PCR, the TCRdb table keeps only in-frame clones and is missing some. Of about half a million clones in the sample, over 9.5% were seen once. With regard to this clone: Its antigen is not identified.

Study conclusions and caveats: Compared with healthy donors, patients appeared to share more similar naive, central memory and regulatory TCRB repertoires. In every one of the four CD4+ subsets, TCRB CDR3s were moderately but significantly shorter in Type 1 diabetes patients. When cDNA is sequenced, cells with high TCR expression could be over-represented.

V lost 2 bases and J lost 4; bases outside the gene matches: 5. CDR1 and CDR2 (germline): KGHSH, LQKENI. The CDR3 length is 15 residues. This chain joins TRBV18 and TRBJ2-5, with 9 bases identical to TRBD1. The sample comprised naive CD4+ T cells from blood. The TCR was taken from a woman between 18 and 29 years old in good health. The CDR3 reads CASSPGTGSGETQYF. CDR3 in DNA: TGTGCCAGCTCACCAGGGACAGGGTCAGGAGAGACCCAGTACTTC.